The clone carrying this TCR beta chain appeared once. CDR3 length equals 17 residues. The V gene end was trimmed by 6 bases and the J gene end by 3 bases; junction bases not matched to a gene: 13. Germline assignment: CDR1 LGHNA and CDR2 YNFKEQ. This record belongs to a study of control samples from healthy donors and cancer patients. The table came from immunoSEQ multiplex PCR; TCRdb's copy has only in-frame clones and leaves some out. The data contain 150,000 to 180,000 clones, roughly 94% of them singletons. This sequence joins TRBV4-2 and TRBJ2-5; 10 bases align to TRBD2. The specimen sequenced was blood. The sequence derives from a man in his forties in good health. DNA of the CDR3: TGTGCCAGCAGGTTGGGGACTAGCGCCCGCGAGGAAGAGACCCAGTACTTC. Translation gives CASRLGTSAREEETQYF.